This TCR beta chain was observed in a study of PD-1 blockade in classical Hodgkin lymphoma. Turning to this clone: The antigen remains unidentified.

Germline V gene sequence: CDR1 SGHRS, CDR2 YFSETQ. After removal of 5 bases from V and 3 bases from J, the junction contained 4 bases not matched to a gene. CDR3 size: 14 residues. Here immunoSEQ multiplex PCR was the method, and the copy in TCRdb shows in-frame clones only, minus some. The repertoire holds about 94,000 clones, with approximately 89% as singletons. Whole-study findings and limits: Patients newly diagnosed and complete responders had comparable baseline diversity. Newly diagnosed patients were said to have less baseline TCR diversity than healthy donors did. Significantly greater TCR diversity emerged by C4D1 in CD4+ cells but not CD8+ cells.

No patient escaped relapse after autologous stem cell transplantation, and brentuximab vedotin exposure varied. The source was peripheral blood mononuclear cells (PBMCs), collected before the second cycle of nivolumab. The source of this sequence is a human donor with classical Hodgkin lymphoma. This rearrangement joins TRBV5-1 to TRBJ2-7, with 11 bases identical to TRBD1. CDR3 coding DNA: TGCGCCAGCAGTCCGGACAGGGGGCTCTACGAGCAGTACTTC. Translated, it gives CASSPDRGLYEQYF.